Given below is one TCR beta chain in context. The data were taken from a study of blood T cell repertoires in COVID-19. The trim removed 10 bases at V and 3 bases at J, leaving 11 bases unmatched. The CDR3 has 14 residues. The V gene's germline CDR1 is MNHEY and CDR2 SVGAGI. Clones were read by immunoSEQ multiplex PCR, and TCRdb kept only the in-frame ones, dropping some. The table includes about 50,000 clones, about 83% detected once. Sequenced sample: peripheral blood. This receptor was identified in a woman between 55 and 75 years old with acute or convalescent COVID-19. The genes are TRBV6-5 and TRBJ1-2, with 7 bases matching TRBD1. Here the CDR3 reads CATGRGRGDYGYTF. Written as DNA, the CDR3 is TGTGCCACCGGAAGGGGGCGAGGGGACTATGGCTACACCTTC.